A single T cell receptor beta chain is shown here with its context. Its target is unknown. This entry belongs to a study of shared clonotypes between healthy human individuals. Study overall: The donors, a couple of women and three men, were aged 18 to 49.

All donors were healthy HIV-negative adults lacking recent acute infections or vaccinations. Every unsorted PBMC PCR replicate was loaded with approximately 0.3 ug DNA, approximately 30,000 T cell genomes. The repertoire was sequenced with immunoSEQ multiplex PCR; TCRdb's copy has only in-frame clones and lacks some. The sample carries around 530,000 clones, roughly 79% recorded once. Notes on the study in general: Represented diversity (both genetic and exposure-history) was limited by the small number of donors.

CDR1 MGHDK and CDR2 SYGVNS come from the germline V gene. This CDR3 has 12 amino acids. Trimming cost V 8 bases and J 2 bases, with 10 bases left between them. Sequenced input: PBMCs. This clonotype was sampled from a woman in her 40s in good health. Some clones in this sample may be carry-over from other donors' samples. The chain carries TRBV25-1 and TRBJ2-7; D is perhaps TRBD1 (6 bases). The CDR3 sequence: CASGRDTYEQYF. CDR3 bases: TGTGCCAGCGGCCGGGACACCTACGAGCAGTACTTC.